The 8 T cell receptor beta chains below come from one sample, sequenced in a study of technical replicates of blood from a handful of donors. Assay used: immunoSEQ multiplex PCR; TCRdb lists only in-frame clones, some missing. The table records approximately 82,000 clones, 75% to 95% of them present only once. The sample comprised T cells isolated from PBMCs. The source of these receptors is a human donor in good health.

The chain carries TRBV19 and TRBJ1-5, with 7 bases that match TRBD1. V lost 10 bases to trimming and J lost 3 bases; unmatched junction nucleotides: 6. From germline, CDR1 is LNHDA and CDR2 SQIVND (reference sequence). This CDR3 has 13 residues. The CDR3 loop reads CATRDSYNQPQHF. The CDR3 coding sequence is TGTGCCACCCGGGACAGTTACAATCAGCCCCAGCATTTT.

The chain employs TRBV6-1 and TRBJ1-2, with 9 bases matching TRBD1. From germline, CDR1 is MNHNS and CDR2 SASEGT. J lost 4 bases, V lost 3 bases, and 9 bases had no gene match. The CDR3 has 16 residues. CDR3 DNA sequence: TGTGCCAGCAGTGACACAGGGGGCGCATACCCCTATGGCTACACCTTC. This translates into CASSDTGGAYPYGYTF.

As DNA, the CDR3 is TGCGCCAGCAGCCAAGAATCCCTAGCGGATTTAATTAATGAGCAGTTCTTC. Encoded protein: CASSQESLADLINEQFF. The chain carries TRBV4-1 and TRBJ2-1; 7 bases are a match to TRBD2. CDR3 length equals 17 residues. J gave up 7 bases and V 0 bases, and 12 bases lay outside the gene matches. The V gene's germline CDR1 is MGHRA and CDR2 YSYEKL.

This chain connects TRBV6-4 to TRBJ1-1; D uncertain. The V end lost 6 bases, the J end lost 4 bases, and 12 bases lay between the germline ends. The CDR3 has 13 residues. Germline V gene data show CDR1 as MRHNA and CDR2 as SNTAGT. In nucleotides, the CDR3 is TGTGCCAGCAGCGAGATGCGCGGCACTGAAGCTTTCTTT. Its translation is CASSEMRGTEAFF.

The J gene is TRBJ2-5, the V gene TRBV28; a possible D gene is TRBD2 (7 bases). The V end lost 4 bases, the J end lost 4 bases, and 13 bases lay between the germline ends. This CDR3 is built from 14 residues. CDR1 and CDR2 (germline): MDHEN, SYDVKM. The CDR3 spells CASSSGGPGETQYF. CDR3 coding DNA: TGTGCCAGCAGTTCGGGGGGCCCGGGAGAGACCCAGTACTTC.

This chain links TRBV4-2 with TRBJ2-1, with 7 nucleotides matching TRBD2. The CDR3 extends over 16 amino acids. Germline loops: CDR1 LGHNA, CDR2 YNFKEQ. V gave up 4 bases and J gave up 0 bases; unmatched junction bases: 6. As DNA, the CDR3 is TGTGCCAGCAGCCCGACGGGGGGTAGCTCCTACAATGAGCAGTTCTTC. Amino acid sequence: CASSPTGGSSYNEQFF.

CDR3 DNA: TGTGCCAGCAGCTCTCGTGGTGGGACAGGATCCTACGAGCAGTACTTC. Its translation: CASSSRGGTGSYEQYF. This chain links TRBV6-6 with TRBJ2-7; 8 nucleotides align to TRBD1. The germline V gene encodes CDR1 MNHNY and CDR2 SVGAGI (reference sequence). The CDR3 totals 16 residues. V shed 6 bases, J shed 1 base, and the junction held 11 bases outside the gene matches.

The chain links TRBV28 to TRBJ2-7; D is uncertain. Germline V lookup: CDR1 MDHEN, CDR2 SYDVKM. Trimming stripped 5 bases from V and 2 bases from J, with 13 bases between. This CDR3 region has 14 residues. The CDR3 is CASSPSFETYEQYF. The CDR3 DNA follows: TGTGCCAGCAGTCCGAGTTTCGAGACCTACGAGCAGTACTTC.